This T cell receptor beta chain was captured in a study of a mutant IDH1 vaccine in newly diagnosed glioma. Study context: In weeks 1, 3, 5, 7, 11, 15, 19 and 23, patients were immunized, eight times in all. Standard pretreatment was either radiotherapy, temozolomide, or, for most, radiochemotherapy with temozolomide.

Time point: week 23, last vaccination. Doses comprised 300 ug of mutant IDH1 20-mer peptide each, plus topical imiquimod. The germline V gene encodes CDR1 MNHNY and CDR2 SVGAGI (reference sequence). Trimming left V 6 bases short and J 2 bases short, with 13 bases between. This CDR3 contains 14 residues. Assay: immunoSEQ multiplex PCR; the TCRdb copy retains only in-frame clones and omits some. Found here are tens of thousands of clones, under 90% of them singletons; the top ten hold about 6.3%. With respect to this clone: What it recognizes is unknown.

The chain links TRBV6-6 to TRBJ2-5; D might be TRBD1 (5 bases). This TCR derives from a man aged 35-49 years with glioma. The specimen was PBMCs, collected from a glioma patient whose treatment included an IDH1 peptide vaccine. The CDR3 spells CASRQGLGQETQYF. In nucleotides, the CDR3 is TGTGCCAGCAGGCAGGGCCTAGGGCAAGAGACCCAGTACTTC.